This is a list of T cell receptor beta chains from one sample in a study of cytomegalovirus exposure and HLA in healthy donors. Data came from immunoSEQ multiplex PCR; TCRdb stores just in-frame clones and leaves some out. The sample holds 76,000 or so clones, around 94% seen once. The sequenced sample consisted of PBMCs. Receptors originate from a young woman in good health and CMV-seropositive. Both conserved end residues are part of each CDR3. The D gene is left open where the match is weak. The size field is filled for only some rows; it gives once, few, many or a size class.

>NA|TRBJ2-7|NA|TRBV21-1
CASSKALAGLYEQYF
TGTGCCAGCAGCAAAGCGCTAGCGGGACTCTACGAGCAGTACTTC
>TRBD1|TRBJ2-7|NA|TRBV13
CASSPSGQGSYEQYF
TGTGCCAGCAGCCCATCGGGACAGGGATCCTACGAGCAGTACTTC
>NA|TRBJ1-1|NA|TRBV6-1
CATHLTEAFF
TGTGCCACCCACTTAACTGAAGCTTTCTTT
>NA|TRBJ1-2|once|TRBV28
CASTSGDNYGYTF
TGTGCCAGCACGTCCGGGGATAACTATGGCTACACCTTC
>TRBD1|TRBJ1-1|NA|TRBV5-4
CASSGYDRGLYTEAFF
TGTGCCAGCAGCGGATACGACAGGGGGCTGTACACTGAAGCTTTCTTT
>NA|TRBJ1-3|once|TRBV4-1
CASSQVADYSGNTIYF
TGCGCCAGCAGCCAAGTAGCGGATTACTCTGGAAACACCATATATTTT
>TRBD1|TRBJ1-2|NA|TRBV6-5
CASSPGDRSNYGYTF
TGTGCCAGCAGCCCGGGGGACAGGTCTAACTATGGCTACACCTTC
>TRBD2|TRBJ2-5|NA|TRBV14
CASSPGTRGWQETQYF
TGTGCCAGCAGCCCGGGGACTAGGGGTTGGCAAGAGACCCAGTACTTC
>NA|TRBJ1-6|NA|TRBV7-3
CASSLEPSYNSPLHF
TGTGCCAGCAGCCTCGAGCCCTCCTATAATTCACCCCTCCACTTT
>NA|TRBJ2-3|once|TRBV21-1
CASCWTKSSTDTQYF
TGTGCCAGCTGCTGGACTAAATCTAGCACAGATACGCAGTATTTT
>TRBD2|TRBJ2-7|NA|TRBV6-5
CASSYWGGDSYEQYF
TGTGCCAGCAGTTACTGGGGGGGGGATTCCTACGAGCAGTACTTC